The T cell receptor beta chain described here comes from a study of beta chain features in type 1 diabetes. The study, taken as a whole, reports: Because the template was cDNA, high-expressing cells might be over-represented.

Trimming cost V 4 bases and J 0 bases, with 6 bases left between them. The CDR3 extends over 13 amino acids. Germline V gives CDR1 SGDLS, CDR2 YYNGEE. Investigators reverse transcribed all isolated RNA, so they sequenced expressed TCRB transcripts. Libraries were prepared by immunoSEQ multiplex PCR; TCRdb keeps only in-frame clonotypes and omits some of them. The table lists about 320,000 clones, about 14% of them singletons. Of note for this clone: No antigen is known for it.

The sequenced sample consisted of central memory CD4+ T cells from blood. The gene calls are TRBV9 and TRBJ2-3; D remains ambiguous. The origin of this receptor is a man under 40 in good health. This chain's CDR3 is CASSTPSTDTQYF. CDR3 DNA: TGTGCCAGCAGCACCCCTAGCACAGATACGCAGTATTTT.